This TCR beta chain emerged from a study of blood T cells in healthy people across ages. A second about 7 to 11 cycle PCR used barcoded and J-beta primers. The authors tagged each cDNA molecule using a template-switch adaptor with 12 random nucleotides. From the 5' RACE reads, TCRdb called clonotypes with MiXCR, one entry per CDR3 protein. The repertoire holds fewer than 750,000 distinct CDR3 sequences, with 47% as singletons. With respect to this clonotype: Its matching antigen is unknown.

The V segment lost 5 bases and the J segment 7 bases; nucleotides outside the gene matches: 4. The CDR3 is made up of 13 amino acids. Germline loops: CDR1 MNHEY, CDR2 SMNVEV (reference sequence). Study findings and constraints: While age rose, TCR beta diversity per million T cells dropped in a roughly linear way.

It was roughly 10 milliliters of peripheral blood that were drawn from each donor. V is TRBV27 and J is TRBJ2-7; 11 bases are shared with TRBD1. The sequencing sample was made of blood. The origin of this receptor is a man at least 80 years old in good health. The CDR3 here is CASSKGTGGEQYF. The CDR3 nucleotides read TGTGCCAGCAGTAAAGGGACAGGGGGAGAGCAGTACTTC.